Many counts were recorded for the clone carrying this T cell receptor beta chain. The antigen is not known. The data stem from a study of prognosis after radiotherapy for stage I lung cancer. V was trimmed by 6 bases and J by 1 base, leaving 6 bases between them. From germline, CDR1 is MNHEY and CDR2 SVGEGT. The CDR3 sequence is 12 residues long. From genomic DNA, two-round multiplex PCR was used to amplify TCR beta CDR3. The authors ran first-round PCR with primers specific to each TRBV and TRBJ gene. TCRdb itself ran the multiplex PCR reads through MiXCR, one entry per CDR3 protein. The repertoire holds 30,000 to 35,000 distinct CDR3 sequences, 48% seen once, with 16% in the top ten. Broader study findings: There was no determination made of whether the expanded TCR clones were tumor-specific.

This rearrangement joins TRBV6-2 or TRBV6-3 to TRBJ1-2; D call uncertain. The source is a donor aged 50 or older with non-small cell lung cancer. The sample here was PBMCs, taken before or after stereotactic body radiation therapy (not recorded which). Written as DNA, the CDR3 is TGTGCCAGCAGGATATTTAACTATGGCTACACCTTC. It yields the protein CASRIFNYGYTF.